Here is one T cell receptor beta chain with its context. Antigen: not known. This sample is drawn from a study of cytomegalovirus exposure and HLA in healthy donors. Points from the study as a whole: A later analysis found first-cohort TCR clusters tended to co-occur in the roughly 120 validation repertoires.

Data came from immunoSEQ multiplex PCR; TCRdb stores just in-frame clones and leaves some out. Of 100,000 to 120,000 clones in the sample, approximately 89% were seen once. CDR1 is SGHRS and CDR2 is YFSETQ in the germline V gene. The CDR3 has 16 amino acids. The V gene end was trimmed by 1 base and the J gene end by 7 bases; junction bases not matched to a gene: 10. The material sequenced was PBMCs. The TCR was taken from a woman aged 18 to 35 in good health and CMV-seronegative. The rearrangement joins TRBV5-1 to TRBJ2-1; 8 positions agree with TRBD1. The CDR3 reads CASSLFGPGGANEQFF. CDR3 nucleotides: TGCGCCAGCAGCTTGTTCGGCCCAGGGGGCGCGAATGAGCAGTTCTTC.